This is a list of T cell receptor beta chains from one sample in a study of cytomegalovirus exposure and HLA in healthy donors. Generated by immunoSEQ multiplex PCR, the TCRdb table keeps only in-frame clones and is missing some. This table has around 130,000 clones, about 90% appearing once. Sequenced sample: PBMCs. These receptors all stem from a man aged 25-45 years in good health and CMV-seronegative. Each CDR3 is given with its conserved first and last residue. A D gene is named only where the DNA matches it firmly. Some rows have no size entry. The others give once, few or many, or a class for an expanded clone.

- | TRBJ2-7 | TRBD1 | TRBV5-6 | CASSWGTGTGTYYEQYF | TGTGCCAGCAGCTGGGGTACCGGGACAGGAACGTACTACGAGCAGTACTTC
- | TRBJ2-2 | TRBD1 | TRBV7-6 | CASSYGTGNTGELFF | TGTGCCAGCAGCTACGGGACAGGGAACACCGGGGAGCTGTTTTTT
- | TRBJ1-5 | - | TRBV6-5 | CASSYGQNNQPQHF | TGTGCCAGCAGTTACGGGCAGAACAATCAGCCCCAGCATTTT
- | TRBJ1-4 | - | TRBV4-1 | CASSLGHSATNEKLFF | TGCGCCAGCAGCCTGGGACATTCTGCAACTAATGAAAAACTGTTTTTT
- | TRBJ2-5 | TRBD2 | TRBV28 | CASSLAGDAKTQYF | TGTGCCAGCAGTTTAGCGGGGGACGCGAAGACCCAGTACTTC
few | TRBJ2-7 | TRBD1 | TRBV5-1 | CASSLGQGIYEQYF | TGCGCCAGCAGCTTGGGACAGGGAATCTACGAGCAGTACTTC
- | TRBJ2-1 | TRBD1 | TRBV7-9 | CASSTTGFRNEQFF | TGTGCCAGCAGCACGACAGGGTTCCGGAATGAGCAGTTCTTC
- | TRBJ2-7 | - | TRBV7-9 | CASSLAQGGLYEQYF | TGTGCCAGCAGCTTAGCGCAGGGTGGCCTCTACGAGCAGTACTTC
- | TRBJ2-3 | - | TRBV19 | CASSMTPQGPSGDTQYF | TGTGCCAGTAGCATGACCCCCCAGGGGCCATCAGGGGATACGCAGTATTTT
- | TRBJ2-3 | - | TRBV7-3 | CASSLISGPGVTQYF | TGTGCCAGCAGCTTAATATCCGGACCGGGGGTTACGCAGTATTTT
- | TRBJ1-1 | TRBD1 | TRBV6-5 | CASRSGGTEAFF | TGTGCCAGCAGATCAGGGGGCACTGAAGCTTTCTTT
once | TRBJ2-7 | TRBD2 | TRBV5-1 | CASSYRPTSGGTLLTYRSYEQYF | TGCGCCAGCAGCTACCGTCCGACTAGCGGGGGGACACTCCTTACCTACCGCTCCTACGAGCAGTACTTC
- | TRBJ1-2 | - | TRBV6-5 | CASSYSSGATIGGYTF | TGTGCCAGCAGTTACTCGAGCGGAGCGACAATAGGTGGCTACACCTTC
once | TRBJ2-5 | TRBD2 | TRBV27 | CASRREGYQETQYF | TGTGCCAGCAGACGGGAGGGGTACCAAGAGACCCAGTACTTC
- | TRBJ2-7 | TRBD2 | TRBV28 | CASSSSGGPIYEQYF | TGTGCCAGCAGTAGTAGCGGGGGCCCAATCTACGAGCAGTACTTC
- | TRBJ2-7 | TRBD1 | TRBV15 | CATSRDRGPYEQYF | TGTGCCACCAGCAGGGACAGGGGGCCTTACGAGCAGTACTTC
once | TRBJ2-7 | TRBD1 | TRBV9 | CASSTGQGNEQYF | TGTGCCAGCAGCACCGGACAGGGAAACGAGCAGTACTTC
- | TRBJ1-2 | TRBD1 | TRBV27 | CASSLWGTGINYGYTF | TGTGCCAGCAGTTTATGGGGGACAGGGATAAACTATGGCTACACCTTC